Listed here are 6 T cell receptor beta chains from one sample, sequenced in a study of blood T cell repertoires in COVID-19. Method: immunoSEQ multiplex PCR; TCRdb's copy keeps in-frame clones and lacks some. The sample comprises under 150,000 clones, approximately 84% of which are singletons, and under 5.5% rests with the top ten. The specimen was PBMCs or T cells enriched from blood (not recorded which). The source of these receptors is a man in his forties with acute COVID-19.

This clone occurred once. The V and J genes are TRBV11-2 and TRBJ2-1; TRBD2 might be the D (6 bases). Germline-derived CDR1 and CDR2 are SGHAT and FQNNGV. With 6 bases removed from V and 7 bases from J, the gap between germline ends came to 19 bases. The CDR3 has 15 amino acids. In DNA, the CDR3 is TGTGCCAGCAGTTCACGCGGGGCGCTTACAAATGAGCAGTTCTTC. It yields the protein CASSSRGALTNEQFF.

The V call is TRBV20-1, the J call TRBJ1-6, with D uncertain. This CDR3 has 13 residues. Deletions cut 3 bases from V and 7 bases from J, with 10 bases between. Germline values: CDR1 DFQATT, CDR2 SNEGSKA (reference sequence). CDR3 sequence (DNA): TGCAGTGCTAGTGGGCAGAACAATTCACCCCTCCACTTT. Its protein product is CSASGQNNSPLHF.

The rearrangement links TRBV10-3 to TRBJ2-3, with 8 bases matching TRBD2. The CDR3 is 15 amino acids. Germline CDR1 and CDR2: ENHRY and SYGVKD. J gave up 8 bases and V 4 bases, and 11 bases lay outside the gene matches. In DNA form, the CDR3 reads TGTGCCATCAGTGGGATTAGCGGGAAGGGAGGTACGCAGTATTTT. The encoded protein is CAISGISGKGGTQYF.

This chain joins TRBV10-3 and TRBJ2-7; TRBD2 agrees at 12 bases. V shed 4 bases and J 2 bases; nucleotides not matched to a gene: 3. Germline values: CDR1 ENHRY, CDR2 SYGVKD. This CDR3 has 15 residues. CDR3 in amino acids: CAISAASGRAYEQYF. The CDR3 bases are TGTGCCATCAGTGCGGCTAGCGGGAGGGCCTACGAGCAGTACTTC.

The chain is built from TRBV13 and TRBJ2-7; 9 nucleotides agree with TRBD1. CDR3 length equals 15 residues. The germline V gene has CDR1 PRHDT and CDR2 FYEKMQ (reference sequence). Trimming at V came to 5 bases and at J to 7 bases, leaving 12 bases not matched to a gene. This chain's CDR3 is CASSPGTGRTAEQYF. DNA of the CDR3: TGTGCCAGCAGCCCGGGGACAGGGCGGACGGCGGAGCAGTACTTC.

J is TRBJ2-5 and V is TRBV2, with unresolved D. Deletions cut 4 bases from V and 1 base from J, with 10 bases between. Germline V gene lookup returns CDR1 SNHLY and CDR2 FYNNEI. The CDR3 length is 14 residues. CDR3 protein: CASSGMVVQETQYF. The CDR3 coding sequence is TGTGCCAGCAGTGGTATGGTAGTCCAAGAGACCCAGTACTTC.